This T cell receptor (beta chain) was recovered during a study of shared clonotypes between healthy human individuals. Germline V gene lookup returns CDR1 SNHLY and CDR2 FYNNEI. The V gene end was trimmed by 5 bases and the J gene end by 0 bases; junction bases not matched to a gene: 5. CDR3 size: 16 residues. Produced via immunoSEQ multiplex PCR; TCRdb's table is partial and in-frame only. Found here are 2 million to 2.5 million clones, more than 90% of them singletons; the top ten hold around 0.13%. This sequence joins TRBV2 and TRBJ2-3; 10 nucleotides align to TRBD2. The specimen sequenced was naive CD4+ T cells sorted from blood. Subset: CD45RA+ positively selected. This clonotype originated in a man aged 18 to 30 in good health. The CDR3 reads CASSSQAGGSTDTQYF. In nucleotides, the CDR3 is TGTGCCAGCAGTTCCCAAGCGGGGGGGAGCACAGATACGCAGTATTTT.